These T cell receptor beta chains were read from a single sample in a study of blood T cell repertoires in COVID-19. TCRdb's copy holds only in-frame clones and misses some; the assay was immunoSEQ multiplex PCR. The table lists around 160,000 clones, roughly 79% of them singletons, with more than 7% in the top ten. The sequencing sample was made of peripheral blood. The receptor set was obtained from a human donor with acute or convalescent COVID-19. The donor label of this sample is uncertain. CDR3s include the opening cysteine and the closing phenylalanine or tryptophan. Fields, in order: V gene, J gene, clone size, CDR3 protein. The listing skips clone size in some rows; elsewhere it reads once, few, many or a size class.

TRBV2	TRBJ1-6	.	CASTLWGRNSPLHF
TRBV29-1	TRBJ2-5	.	CSVRGLAGGQETQYF
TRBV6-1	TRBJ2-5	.	CASSEEDRETQYF
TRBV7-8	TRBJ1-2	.	CASTSGANYGYTF
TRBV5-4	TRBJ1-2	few	CASSVQGADYGYTF
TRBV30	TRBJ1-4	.	CAWSVPLDRVEKLFF
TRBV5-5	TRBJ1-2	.	CASSFYSEDYGYTF
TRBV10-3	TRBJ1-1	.	CAISDRNTEAFF
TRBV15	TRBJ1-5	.	CATSRKQHSNQPQHF
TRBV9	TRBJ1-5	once	CASSASGVRNQPQHF
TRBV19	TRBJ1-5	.	CASSPSDGRQPQHF
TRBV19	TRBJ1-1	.	CASSLIGGRDEAFF
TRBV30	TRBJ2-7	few	CAWSSGQTIAYEQYF
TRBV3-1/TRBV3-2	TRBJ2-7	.	CASSAGTGVKYEQYF
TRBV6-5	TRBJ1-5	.	CASSRNSNQPQHF
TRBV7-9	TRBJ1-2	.	CASWGLHLGYTF
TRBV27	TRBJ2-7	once	CASSITTGAREQYF
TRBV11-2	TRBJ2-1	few	CASSLRGQGGGNEQFF
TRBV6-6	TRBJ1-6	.	CASRRESPLHF
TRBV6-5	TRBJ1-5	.	CASNDRDSNQPQHF
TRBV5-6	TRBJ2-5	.	CASRSWWSQETQYF
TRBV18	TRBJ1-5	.	CASSPDSGGNQPQHF
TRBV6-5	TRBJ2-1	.	CALGGGPYNEQFF
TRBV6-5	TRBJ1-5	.	CASISGQGGNQPQHF
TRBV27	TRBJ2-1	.	CASSLGLAGYNEQFF
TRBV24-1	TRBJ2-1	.	CATSDFGVGSYNEQFF
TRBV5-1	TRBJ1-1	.	CASSDGTGMNTEAFF
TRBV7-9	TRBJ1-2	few	CASSLASGVEGYTF
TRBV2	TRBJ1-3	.	CASSESWAPSDGNTIYF
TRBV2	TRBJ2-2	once	CASRDSGGTGELFF
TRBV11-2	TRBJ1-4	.	CASSSMAGAWEKLFF
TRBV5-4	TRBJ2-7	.	CASSFQGKGEQYF
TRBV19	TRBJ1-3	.	CASSFDSSTGNTIYF
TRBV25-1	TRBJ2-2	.	CASSEEQGAWTGELFF
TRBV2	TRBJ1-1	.	CASKVGGTEAFF
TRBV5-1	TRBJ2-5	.	CASSSLAGGKQETQYF
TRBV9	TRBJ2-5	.	CASSVLSGGARETQYF
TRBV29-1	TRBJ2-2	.	CSVARRGEGELFF
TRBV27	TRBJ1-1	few	CASSFVGGGWTEAFF
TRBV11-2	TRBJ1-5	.	CASSARRDSNQPQHF
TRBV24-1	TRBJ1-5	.	CATSDFGSNQPQHF
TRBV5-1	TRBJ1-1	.	CASSTGTGGTEAFF
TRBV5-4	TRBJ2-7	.	CASSLDSGGIYEQYF
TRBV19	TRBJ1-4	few	CASTPLLGLWKELFF